This entry is about one TCR beta chain. Profiled with immunoSEQ multiplex PCR; TCRdb holds only in-frame clones, not every one. The sample includes about 120,000 clones, 75% to 90% seen only once; the top ten take approximately 1.1%. These data are taken from a study of control samples from healthy donors and cancer patients. V shed 6 bases, J shed 5 bases, and the junction held 4 bases outside the gene matches. CDR3 length: 15 amino acids. The germline V gene has CDR1 SNHLY and CDR2 FYNNEI. This chain connects TRBV2 to TRBJ2-2, with TRBD2 matching 12 bases. The sample consisted of PBMCs. This TCR derives from a woman aged 45 to 65 with colorectal cancer. CDR3 nucleotide sequence: TGTGCCAGCAGGGGGGGGACTAGCGGGACCGGGGAGCTGTTTTTT. This sequence encodes CASRGGTSGTGELFF.